This paragraph covers one T cell receptor beta chain sequence. Original methodology: Counts of nucleated cells, estimated from reference gene primer amplification, were obtained. Sequencing was performed with immunoSEQ multiplex PCR; in TCRdb, only in-frame clones are kept and a portion is missing. The V and J calls and clone size were taken over from that table, and D and trimming were inferred from the DNA. The sample has some 150,000 clones; 65% to 85% are singletons. The data are from a study of blood T cell repertoires in COVID-19. Study as a whole: Specimens from acute and convalescent COVID-19 originated in the United States, Italy and Spain. PBMCs, B-cell-depleted T cells, or T cells were the source of the cDNA or gDNA that made up the material.

V was shortened by 1 base and J by 6 bases, with 9 bases between the two germline ends. CDR1 is SQVTM and CDR2 is ANQGSEA in the germline V gene. The CDR3 contains 12 residues. The sample comprised peripheral blood. This clonotype was obtained from a human donor in a cohort sampled during active COVID-19. The V and J genes are TRBV29-1 and TRBJ1-1, with no clear D. The CDR3 sequence is CSVEGNRAEAFF. DNA of the CDR3: TGCAGCGTTGAAGGTAATCGGGCTGAAGCTTTCTTT.